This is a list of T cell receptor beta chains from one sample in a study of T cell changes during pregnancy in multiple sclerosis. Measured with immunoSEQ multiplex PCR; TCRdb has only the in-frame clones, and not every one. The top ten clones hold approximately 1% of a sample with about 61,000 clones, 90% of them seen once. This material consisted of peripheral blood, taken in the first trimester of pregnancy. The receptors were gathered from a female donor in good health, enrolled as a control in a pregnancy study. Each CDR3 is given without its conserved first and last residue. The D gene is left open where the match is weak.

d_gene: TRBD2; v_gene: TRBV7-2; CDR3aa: ASSGRTSGGANEQF
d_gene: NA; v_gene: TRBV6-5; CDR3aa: ASRTGEIYAGELF
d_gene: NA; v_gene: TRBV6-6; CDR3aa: ASTKQGSGNTIY
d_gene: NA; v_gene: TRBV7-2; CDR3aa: ASSLSVQETQY
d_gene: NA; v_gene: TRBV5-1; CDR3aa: ASSPTANTEAF
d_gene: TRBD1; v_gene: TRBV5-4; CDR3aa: ASSLGTGDATNEKLF
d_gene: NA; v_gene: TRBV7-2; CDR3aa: ASSPQGLDEQY
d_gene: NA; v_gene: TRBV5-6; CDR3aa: ASSLEGTTNTGELF
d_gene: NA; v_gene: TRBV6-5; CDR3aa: ASTKHQGSEKLF
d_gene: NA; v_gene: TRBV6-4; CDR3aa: ASSDTRGGSGELF
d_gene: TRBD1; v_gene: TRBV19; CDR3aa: ASRQGSWGEAF
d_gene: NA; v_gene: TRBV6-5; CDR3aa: ASNPGQTLNYGYT
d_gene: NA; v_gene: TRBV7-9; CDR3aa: ASSLLGERNTIY
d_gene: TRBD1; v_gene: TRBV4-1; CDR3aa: ASSQDQTGLSNQPQH
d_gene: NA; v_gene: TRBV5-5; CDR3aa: ASSPWTGNYEQY
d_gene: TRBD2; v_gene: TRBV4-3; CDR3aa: ASSLGTSGGGRGSYEQY
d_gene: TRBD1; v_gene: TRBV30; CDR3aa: AWRGGTGGTYEQY
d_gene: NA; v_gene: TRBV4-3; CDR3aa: ASSQGTVSYGYT
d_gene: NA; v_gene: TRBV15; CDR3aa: ATSSGPAGKIGYT
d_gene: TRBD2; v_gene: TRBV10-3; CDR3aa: AISGGAGDTLAKNIQY
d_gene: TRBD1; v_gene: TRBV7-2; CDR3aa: ASSLEYRGYEQY
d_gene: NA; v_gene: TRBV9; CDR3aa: ASSEGHRGGQETQY
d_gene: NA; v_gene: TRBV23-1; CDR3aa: ASRGRQNSNQPQH
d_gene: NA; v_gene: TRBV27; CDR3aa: ASSPSTDTQY
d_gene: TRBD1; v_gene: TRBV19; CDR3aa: ASSPRTGYSNQPQH
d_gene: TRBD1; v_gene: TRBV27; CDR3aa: ASRPDRGLTEAF
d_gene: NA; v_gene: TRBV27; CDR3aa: ASRSERPSNQPQH
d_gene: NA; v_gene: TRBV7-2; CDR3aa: ASSSRRGGYGYT
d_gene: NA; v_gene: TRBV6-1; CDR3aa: ASSGEGLTNEKLF
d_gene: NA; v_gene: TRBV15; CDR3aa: ATSGEHGRPARESQY
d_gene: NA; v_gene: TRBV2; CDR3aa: ASSGDTSLSSLH
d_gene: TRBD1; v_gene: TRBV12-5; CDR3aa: ASGLETGRTDTQY
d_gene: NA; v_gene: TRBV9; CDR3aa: ASSEEWGAEAF
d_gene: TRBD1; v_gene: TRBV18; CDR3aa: ASSPLSDRGHGYT
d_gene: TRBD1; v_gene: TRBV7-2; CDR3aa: ASSDYGDRISYNEQF
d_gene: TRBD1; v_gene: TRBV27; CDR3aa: ASSLRTGLDTQY
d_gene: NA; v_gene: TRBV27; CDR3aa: ASFGGQGNEQF
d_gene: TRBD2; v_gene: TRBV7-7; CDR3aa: ASSLAGGRRDTQY
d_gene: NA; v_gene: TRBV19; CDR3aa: ASSMRGPIEAF
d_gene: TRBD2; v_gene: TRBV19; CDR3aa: ASSATSGGAVNEQF
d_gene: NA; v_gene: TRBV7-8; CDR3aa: ASSFSGHGYT
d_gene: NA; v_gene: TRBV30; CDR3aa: AWSVRFRGGYT
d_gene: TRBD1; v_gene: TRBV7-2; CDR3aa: ASSLVQGGSGKLF
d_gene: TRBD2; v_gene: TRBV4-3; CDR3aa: ASSPFSTSGELAKNIQY
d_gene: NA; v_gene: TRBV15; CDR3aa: ATSRPGGSSSTDTQY
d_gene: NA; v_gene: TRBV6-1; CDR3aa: ASSEGRDTEAF
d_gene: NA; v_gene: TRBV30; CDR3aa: ACPSRSGGNTIY
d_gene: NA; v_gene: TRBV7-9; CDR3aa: ASSLDREAF